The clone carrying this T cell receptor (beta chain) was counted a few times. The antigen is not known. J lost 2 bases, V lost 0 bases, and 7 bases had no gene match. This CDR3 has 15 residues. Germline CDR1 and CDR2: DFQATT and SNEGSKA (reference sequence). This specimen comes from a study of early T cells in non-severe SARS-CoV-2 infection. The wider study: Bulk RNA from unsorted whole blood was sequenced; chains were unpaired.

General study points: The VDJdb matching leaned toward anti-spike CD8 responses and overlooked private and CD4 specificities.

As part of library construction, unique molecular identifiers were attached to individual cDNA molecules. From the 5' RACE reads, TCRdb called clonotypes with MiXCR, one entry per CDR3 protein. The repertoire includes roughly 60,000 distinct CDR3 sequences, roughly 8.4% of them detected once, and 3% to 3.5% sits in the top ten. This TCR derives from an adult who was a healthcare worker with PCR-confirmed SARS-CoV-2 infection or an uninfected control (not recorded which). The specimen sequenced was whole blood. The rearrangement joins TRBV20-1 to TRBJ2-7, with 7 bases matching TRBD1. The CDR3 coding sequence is TGCAGTGCTAGAGATCAGGGGGTACTTCCCTACGAGCAGTACTTC. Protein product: CSARDQGVLPYEQYF.